The present T cell receptor (beta chain) was sequenced within a study of CXCR3-negative and CXCR3-positive naive CD8 T cells. Across the study: Each library held about 1.5 +/- 0.3 million TRB reads, around 150 million in total. Study outcomes and limitations: The study found that naive CXCR3-negative and CXCR3-positive cells shared TRBV-TRBJ usage, while memory cells differed. Naive cells positive for CXCR3 carried more hydrophobic TRB CDR3s than CXCR3-negative ones.

About this clonotype: Its antigen remains unknown.

There are 15 residues in the CDR3. Germline CDR1 reads DFQATT; CDR2 reads SNEGSKA (reference sequence). Triplicate approximately 320,000-cell sorts were made of each CD8+ T cell subset. TRB cDNA libraries were made by UMI-labeled 5' RACE. TCRdb processed the 5' RACE reads again and assigns one entry to each CDR3 protein, with no DNA. This repertoire includes around 140,000 distinct CDR3 sequences. The source material was naive CXCR3+ CD8+ T cells from blood. As for subset: CD45RO-CCR7+CD27+CD95- naive CD8+ T cells expressing CXCR3 (TNR3+). The V gene is TRBV20-1, the J gene TRBJ2-7; TCRdb calls TRBD1, which cannot be checked without DNA. The clonotype comes from a human donor in good health. Some clones in this sample may be carry-over from other donors' samples. CDR3 residues: CSAREWARGTYEQYF.